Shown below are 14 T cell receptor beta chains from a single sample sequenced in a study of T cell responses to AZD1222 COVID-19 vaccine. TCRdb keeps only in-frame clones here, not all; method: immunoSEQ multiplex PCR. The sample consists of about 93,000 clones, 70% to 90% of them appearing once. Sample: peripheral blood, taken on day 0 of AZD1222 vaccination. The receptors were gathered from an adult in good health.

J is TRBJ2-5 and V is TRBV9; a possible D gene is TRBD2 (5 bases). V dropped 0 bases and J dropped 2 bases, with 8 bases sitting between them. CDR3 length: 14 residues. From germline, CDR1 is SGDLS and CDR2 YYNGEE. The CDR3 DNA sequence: TGTGCCAGCAGCGTAGATGGGAGTCAAGAGACCCAGTACTTC. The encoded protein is CASSVDGSQETQYF.

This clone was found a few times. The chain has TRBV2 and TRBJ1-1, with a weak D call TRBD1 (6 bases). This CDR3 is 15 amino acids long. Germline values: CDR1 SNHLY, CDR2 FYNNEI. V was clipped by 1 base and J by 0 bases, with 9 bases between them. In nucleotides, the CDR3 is TGTGCCAGCAGTGAAGATGGGGGCTTGAACACTGAAGCTTTCTTT. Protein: CASSEDGGLNTEAFF.

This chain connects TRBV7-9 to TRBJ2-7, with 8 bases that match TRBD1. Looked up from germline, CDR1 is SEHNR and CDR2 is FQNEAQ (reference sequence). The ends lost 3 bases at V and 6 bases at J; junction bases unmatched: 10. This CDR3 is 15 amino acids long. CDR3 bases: TGTGCCAGCAGCTTCACAGGGGGGATCCTCTCCGAGCAGTACTTC. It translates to CASSFTGGILSEQYF. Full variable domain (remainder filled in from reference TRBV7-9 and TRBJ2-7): DTGVSQNPRHKITKRGQNVTFRCDPISEHNRLYWYRQTLGQGPEFLTYFQNEAQLEKSRLLSDRFSAERPKGSFSTLEIQRTEQGDSAMYLCASSFTGGILSEQYFGPGTRLTVT.

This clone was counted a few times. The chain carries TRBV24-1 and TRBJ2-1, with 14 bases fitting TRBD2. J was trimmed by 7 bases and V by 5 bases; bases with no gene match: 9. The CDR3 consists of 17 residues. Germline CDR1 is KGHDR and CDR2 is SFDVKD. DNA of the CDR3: TGTGCCACCAGTGGAGGGACTAGCGGGAGTGTCTGGAATGAGCAGTTCTTC. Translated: CATSGGTSGSVWNEQFF.

The CDR3 coding sequence is TGTGCCAGCAGCTTAAGCCCCCTCACAGATACGCAGTATTTT. It translates to CASSLSPLTDTQYF. The J gene is TRBJ2-3, the V gene TRBV7-9; D ambiguous. V was pared by 2 bases and J by 2 bases, with 8 bases between. Per germline, CDR1 SEHNR and CDR2 FQNEAQ (reference sequence). There are 14 residues in the CDR3.

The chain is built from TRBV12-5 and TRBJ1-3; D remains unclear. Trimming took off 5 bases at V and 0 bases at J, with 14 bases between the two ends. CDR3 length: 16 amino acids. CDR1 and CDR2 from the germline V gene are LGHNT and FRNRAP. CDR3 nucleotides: TGTGCTAGTGGTCCCCCCCCGGGGTACTCTGGAAACACCATATATTTT. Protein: CASGPPPGYSGNTIYF.

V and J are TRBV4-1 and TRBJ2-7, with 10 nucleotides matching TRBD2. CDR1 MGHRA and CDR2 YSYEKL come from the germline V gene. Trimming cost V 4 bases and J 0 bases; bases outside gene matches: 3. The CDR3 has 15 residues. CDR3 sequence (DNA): TGCGCCAGCAGCCGACCTAGCGGGAGCTCCTACGAGCAGTACTTC. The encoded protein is CASSRPSGSSYEQYF.

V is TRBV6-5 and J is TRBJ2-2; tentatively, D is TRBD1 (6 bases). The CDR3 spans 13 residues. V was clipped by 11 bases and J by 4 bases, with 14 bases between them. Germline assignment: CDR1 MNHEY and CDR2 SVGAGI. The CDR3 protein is CACCRGGTGELFF. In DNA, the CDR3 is TGTGCCTGCTGCAGGGGTGGCACCGGGGAGCTGTTTTTT.

CDR3 protein: CASSERTGEQYF. DNA of the CDR3: TGTGCCAGCAGTGAAAGGACGGGAGAGCAGTACTTC. J is TRBJ2-7 and V is TRBV6-1; possibly TRBD2 for D (5 bases). This CDR3 comprises 12 residues. Trimming stripped 2 bases from V and 7 bases from J, with 9 bases between. CDR1 is MNHNS and CDR2 is SASEGT in the germline V gene.

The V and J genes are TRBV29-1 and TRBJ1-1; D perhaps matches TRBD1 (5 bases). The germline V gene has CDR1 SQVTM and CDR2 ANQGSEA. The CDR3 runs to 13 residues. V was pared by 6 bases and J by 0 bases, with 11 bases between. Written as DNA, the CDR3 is TGCAGCGTCGCAAGGACACTGAACACTGAAGCTTTCTTT. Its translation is CSVARTLNTEAFF. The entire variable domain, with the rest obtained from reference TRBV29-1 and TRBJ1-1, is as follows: SAVISQKPSRDICQRGTSLTIQCQVDSQVTMMFWYRQQPGQSLTLIATANQGSEATYESGFVIDKFPISRPNLTFSTLTVSNMSPEDSSIYLCSVARTLNTEAFFGQGTRLTVV.

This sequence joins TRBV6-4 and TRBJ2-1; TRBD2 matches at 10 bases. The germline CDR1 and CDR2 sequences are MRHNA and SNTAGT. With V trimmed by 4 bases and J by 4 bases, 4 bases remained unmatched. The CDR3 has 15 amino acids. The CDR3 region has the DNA TGTGCCAGCAGTGCGGGACTAGCGCCGTACAATGAGCAGTTCTTC. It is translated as CASSAGLAPYNEQFF.

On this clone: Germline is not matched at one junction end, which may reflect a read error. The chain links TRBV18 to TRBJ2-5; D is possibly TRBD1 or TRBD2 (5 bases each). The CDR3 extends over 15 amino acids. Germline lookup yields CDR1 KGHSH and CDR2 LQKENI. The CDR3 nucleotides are TGTGCCAGCTCACCACCGGGACCAGACCAGGAGACCCAGTACTTC. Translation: CASSPPGPDQETQYF.

The CDR3 bases are TGTGCCAGCAGAGAGACAGGGATGGGCTACACCTTC. Translation: CASRETGMGYTF. The chain recombines TRBV12-3 or TRBV12-4 with TRBJ1-2; TRBD1 matches 7 bases. With V trimmed by 6 bases and J by 8 bases, 6 bases remained unmatched. The CDR3 is made up of 12 amino acids.

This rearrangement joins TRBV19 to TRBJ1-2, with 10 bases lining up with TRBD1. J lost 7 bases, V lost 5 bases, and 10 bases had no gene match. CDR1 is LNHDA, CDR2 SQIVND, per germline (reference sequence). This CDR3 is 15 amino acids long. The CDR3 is CASSSETGGLSGYTF. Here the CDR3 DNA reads TGTGCCAGTAGTTCAGAGACAGGGGGCTTGAGTGGCTACACCTTC.